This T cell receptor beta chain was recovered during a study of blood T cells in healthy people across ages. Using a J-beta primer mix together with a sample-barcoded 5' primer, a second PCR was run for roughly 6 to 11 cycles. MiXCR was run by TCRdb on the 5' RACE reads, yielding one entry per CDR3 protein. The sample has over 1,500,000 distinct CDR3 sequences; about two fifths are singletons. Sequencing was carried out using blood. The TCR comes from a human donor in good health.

This CDR3 is CSALLGLYEQYF. CDR3 coding DNA: TGCAGCGCCCTCTTGGGACTCTACGAGCAGTACTTC. This rearrangement joins TRBV29-1 to TRBJ2-7; a possible D gene is TRBD2 (6 bases). Trimming cost V 7 bases and J 3 bases, with 13 bases left between them. CDR3 size: 12 residues. Germline CDR1 and CDR2: SQVTM and ANQGSEA.